The clone carrying this T cell receptor beta chain was observed many times. The CDR3 contains 12 residues. CDR1 is SEHNR and CDR2 is FQNEAQ in the germline V gene (reference sequence). Trimming removed 3 bases at V and 7 bases at J, with 7 bases between. The data were obtained in a study of early T cells in non-severe SARS-CoV-2 infection. Study-wide context: Sequencing of unsorted whole blood was done on bulk RNA, leaving chains unpaired.

Unique molecular identifier tags were affixed to discrete cDNA molecules. TCRdb processed the 5' RACE reads anew with MiXCR; each CDR3 protein has one entry. The table lists approximately 35,000 distinct CDR3 sequences, 5.5% to 7% of them singletons. The chain is built from TRBV7-9 and TRBJ2-1, with unresolved D. The clonotype originates from an adult who was a healthcare worker with PCR-confirmed SARS-CoV-2 infection or an uninfected control (not recorded which). The sample consisted of whole blood. The CDR3 spells CASSFTKNEQFF. The DNA for the CDR3 is TGTGCCAGCAGCTTCACGAAAAATGAGCAGTTCTTC.